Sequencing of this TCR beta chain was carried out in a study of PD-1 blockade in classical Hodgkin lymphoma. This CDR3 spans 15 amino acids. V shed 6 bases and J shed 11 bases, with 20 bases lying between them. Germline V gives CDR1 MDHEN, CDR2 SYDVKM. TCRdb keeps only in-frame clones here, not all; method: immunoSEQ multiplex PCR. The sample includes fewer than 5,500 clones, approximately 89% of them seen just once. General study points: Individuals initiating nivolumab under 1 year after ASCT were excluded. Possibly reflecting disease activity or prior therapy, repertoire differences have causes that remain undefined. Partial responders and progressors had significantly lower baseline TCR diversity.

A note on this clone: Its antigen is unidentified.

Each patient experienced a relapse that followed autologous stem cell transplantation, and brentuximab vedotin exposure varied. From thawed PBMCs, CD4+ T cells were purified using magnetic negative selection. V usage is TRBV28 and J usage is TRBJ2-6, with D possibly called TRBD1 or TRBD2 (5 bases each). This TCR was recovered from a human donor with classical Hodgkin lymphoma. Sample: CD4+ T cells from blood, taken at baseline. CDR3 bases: TGTGCCAGCAGCGCCACCGGGACGGCGACGTACGTCCTGACTTTC. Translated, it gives CASSATGTATYVLTF.